A selection of T cell receptor beta chains follows, all from one sample in a study of T cell responses to AZD1222 COVID-19 vaccine. Method: immunoSEQ multiplex PCR; TCRdb's copy keeps in-frame clones and lacks some. Of about 98,000 clones listed, approximately 86% are singletons. The material was peripheral blood, obtained on day 0 of MenACWY control vaccination. The receptors come from an adult in good health. Both conserved end residues are part of each CDR3. A D gene is named only where the DNA matches it firmly. Size is stated for part of the rows, as once, few or many counts, or as a class when the clone is expanded.

>.|TRBV5-6|TRBJ1-5|.
CASSSGYNQPQHF
TGTGCCAGCAGCTCGGGATATAATCAGCCCCAGCATTTT
>.|TRBV27|TRBJ1-4|once
CASSFGRSNEKLFF
TGTGCCAGCAGTTTTGGCCGGAGTAATGAAAAACTGTTTTTT
>TRBD1|TRBV2|TRBJ1-5|.
CASRDRENQPQHF
TGTGCCAGCCGGGACAGGGAGAATCAGCCCCAGCATTTT
>TRBD1|TRBV10-3|TRBJ2-7|once
CAITETGKIDEQYF
TGTGCCATCACTGAGACAGGGAAAATCGACGAGCAGTACTTC
>.|TRBV5-6|TRBJ1-3|.
CASSPGRARNTIYF
TGTGCCAGCAGCCCCGGGAGGGCTCGAAACACCATATATTTT
>TRBD1|TRBV24-1|TRBJ2-7|.
CATPRQGRSYEQYF
TGTGCCACCCCGCGACAGGGACGATCCTACGAGCAGTACTTC
>TRBD1|TRBV6-5|TRBJ1-3|.
CASRLDRGSNTIYF
TGTGCCAGCAGACTAGACAGGGGATCAAACACCATATATTTT
>.|TRBV6-1|TRBJ2-7|.
CASGSSNSYEQYF
TGTGCCAGCGGTTCCTCAAACTCCTACGAGCAGTACTTC
>.|TRBV12-3/TRBV12-4|TRBJ1-3|once
CASSLASGNTIYF
TGTGCCAGCAGTTTAGCTTCTGGAAACACCATATATTTT
>.|TRBV19|TRBJ1-5|.
CASSIGASGPQHF
TGTGCCAGTAGTATAGGGGCCTCTGGGCCCCAGCATTTT
>.|TRBV30|TRBJ1-6|.
CAWSPGTRIGSQSPLHF
TGTGCCTGGAGTCCAGGGACCAGGATCGGATCTCAATCACCCCTCCACTTT
>.|TRBV9|TRBJ2-3|.
CASSLGFSTDTQYF
TGTGCCAGCAGCCTTGGATTTAGCACAGATACGCAGTATTTT
>TRBD1|TRBV29-1|TRBJ2-7|.
CSVEDGTAYEQYF
TGCAGCGTTGAAGATGGGACAGCCTACGAGCAGTACTTC
>.|TRBV30|TRBJ2-7|.
CAWALRGYYEQYF
TGTGCCTGGGCCCTTCGGGGCTACTACGAGCAGTACTTC
>TRBD1|TRBV28|TRBJ1-1|.
CASSQPGQGPTEAFF
TGTGCCAGCAGTCAACCGGGACAGGGACCCACTGAAGCTTTCTTT
>.|TRBV5-1|TRBJ2-2|.
CASSFQGGTGELFF
TGCGCCAGCAGCTTCCAGGGGGGCACCGGGGAGCTGTTTTTT
>.|TRBV19|TRBJ2-7|.
CASSGGRGRYEQYF
TGTGCCAGTAGTGGGGGCAGGGGCCGCTACGAGCAGTACTTC
>.|TRBV6-6|TRBJ2-5|.
CASSSPEPRGAETQYF
TGTGCCAGCAGTTCCCCCGAGCCACGGGGGGCGGAGACCCAGTACTTC
>TRBD2|TRBV7-8|TRBJ2-3|.
CASSPTSGSFLGTQYF
TGTGCCAGCAGCCCGACTAGCGGGAGCTTTCTAGGTACGCAGTATTTT
>.|TRBV3-1/TRBV3-2|TRBJ2-1|.
CASSQGPTALNEQFF
TGTGCCAGCAGCCAAGGTCCAACCGCTCTAAATGAGCAGTTCTTC